This T cell receptor (beta chain) originates from a study of cytomegalovirus exposure and HLA in healthy donors. The CDR3 spans 12 residues. CDR1 is GTSNPN, CDR2 SVGIG, per germline (reference sequence). Trimming left V 5 bases short and J 1 base short, with 6 bases between. Study-wide results and caveats: Overall, around 150 TCR beta chains were annotated as cytomegalovirus-associated. Later work showed greater clonal expansion in HLA-associated TCR beta chains than in equally common others. Rates of TCR association differed by HLA locus in a later analysis, with DRB1 highest and HLA-C lowest.

Turning to this clone: Its antigen remains unidentified.

PCR used 60 Vbeta primers and 13 Jbeta primers. The repertoire was sequenced with immunoSEQ multiplex PCR; TCRdb's copy has only in-frame clones and lacks some. Here the sample spans 90,000 to 130,000 clones, more than 60% being singletons. The V call is TRBV30, the J call TRBJ1-3; D uncertain. Source material: PBMCs. The receptor's source is a man aged 25-45 years in good health and CMV-seropositive. The CDR3 DNA follows: TGTGCCTGGGGGCTGTCTGGAAACACCATATATTTT. Protein: CAWGLSGNTIYF.